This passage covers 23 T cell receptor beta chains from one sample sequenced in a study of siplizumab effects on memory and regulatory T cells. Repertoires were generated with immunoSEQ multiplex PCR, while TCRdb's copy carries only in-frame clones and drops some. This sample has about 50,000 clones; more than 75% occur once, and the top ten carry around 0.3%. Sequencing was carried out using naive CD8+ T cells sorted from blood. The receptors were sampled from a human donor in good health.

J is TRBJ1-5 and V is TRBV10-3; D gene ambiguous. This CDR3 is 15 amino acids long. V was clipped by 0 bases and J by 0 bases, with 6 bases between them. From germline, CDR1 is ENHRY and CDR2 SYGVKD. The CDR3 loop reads CAISESLDSNQPQHF. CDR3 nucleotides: TGTGCCATCAGTGAGTCCCTGGATAGCAATCAGCCCCAGCATTTT.

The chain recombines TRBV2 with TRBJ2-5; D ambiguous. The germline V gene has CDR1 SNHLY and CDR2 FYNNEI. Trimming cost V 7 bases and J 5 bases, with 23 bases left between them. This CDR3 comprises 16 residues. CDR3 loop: CASIRTVYDPRETQYF. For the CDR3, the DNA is TGTGCCAGCATTCGGACGGTGTACGACCCCAGGGAGACCCAGTACTTC.

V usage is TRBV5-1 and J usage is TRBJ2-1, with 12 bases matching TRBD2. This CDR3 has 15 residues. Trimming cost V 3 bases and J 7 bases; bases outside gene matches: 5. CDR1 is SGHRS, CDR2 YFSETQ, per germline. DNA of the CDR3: TGCGCCAGCAGCTCTAGCGGGGGGGCGAGGAATGAGCAGTTCTTC. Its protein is CASSSSGGARNEQFF.

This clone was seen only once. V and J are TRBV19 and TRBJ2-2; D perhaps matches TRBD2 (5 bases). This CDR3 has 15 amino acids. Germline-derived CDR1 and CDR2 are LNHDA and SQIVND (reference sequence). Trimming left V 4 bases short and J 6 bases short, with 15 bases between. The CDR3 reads CASSNSGPGAGELFF. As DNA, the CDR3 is TGTGCCAGTAGTAACAGCGGCCCGGGTGCCGGGGAGCTGTTTTTT.

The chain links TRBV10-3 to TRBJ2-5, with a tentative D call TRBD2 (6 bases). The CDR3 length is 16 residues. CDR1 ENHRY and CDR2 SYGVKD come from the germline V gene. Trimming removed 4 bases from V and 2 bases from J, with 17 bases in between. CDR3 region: CAISVSRGGVQETQYF. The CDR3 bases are TGTGCCATCAGTGTATCTAGAGGAGGGGTACAAGAGACCCAGTACTTC.

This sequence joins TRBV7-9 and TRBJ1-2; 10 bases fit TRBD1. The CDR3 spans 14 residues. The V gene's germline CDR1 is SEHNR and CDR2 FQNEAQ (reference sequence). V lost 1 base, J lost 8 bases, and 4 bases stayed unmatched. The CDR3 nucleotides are TGTGCCAGCAGCTTAGGTGGGACAGGGGACGGCTACACCTTC. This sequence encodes CASSLGGTGDGYTF.

The CDR3 DNA is TGTGCCAGCAGTCCTATAACCGGGACAGACTACGAGCAGTACTTC. Protein sequence: CASSPITGTDYEQYF. The V call is TRBV6-5, the J call TRBJ2-7; TRBD1 matches at 7 bases. Germline V gene data show CDR1 as MNHEY and CDR2 as SVGAGI. The junction had 10 bases not matched to a gene; V was cut back by 5 bases and J by 3 bases. The CDR3 is 15 residues long.

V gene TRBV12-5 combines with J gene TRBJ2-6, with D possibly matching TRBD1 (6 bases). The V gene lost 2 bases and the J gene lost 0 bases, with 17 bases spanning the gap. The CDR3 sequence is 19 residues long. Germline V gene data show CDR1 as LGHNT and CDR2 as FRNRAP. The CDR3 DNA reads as TGTGCTAGTGGTTTGTTTTCACCGGACAGCCACTCTGGGGCCAACGTCCTGACTTTC. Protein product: CASGLFSPDSHSGANVLTF.

Written as DNA, the CDR3 is TGTGCCAGCAGCACCGGGGAGGGGCGCCGGTATGGCTACACCTTC. It encodes CASSTGEGRRYGYTF. This sequence joins TRBV12-1 and TRBJ1-2. TRBV12-1 corresponds to a pseudogene. This CDR3 spans 15 amino acids.

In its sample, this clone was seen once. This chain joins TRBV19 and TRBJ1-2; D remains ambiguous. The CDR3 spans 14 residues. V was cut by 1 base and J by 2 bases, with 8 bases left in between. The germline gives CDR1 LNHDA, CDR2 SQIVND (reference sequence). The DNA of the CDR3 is TGTGCCAGTAGTATAGTTGGGATAAACTATGGCTACACCTTC. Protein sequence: CASSIVGINYGYTF.

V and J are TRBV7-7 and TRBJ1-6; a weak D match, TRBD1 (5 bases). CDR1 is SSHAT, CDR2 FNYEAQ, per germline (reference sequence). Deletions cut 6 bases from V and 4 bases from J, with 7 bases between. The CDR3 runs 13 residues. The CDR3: CASSGGYNSPLHF. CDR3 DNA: TGTGCCAGCAGTGGGGGGTATAATTCACCCCTCCACTTT.

The DNA for the CDR3 is TGTGCCAGCAGTTACTCAGCGAACTATGGCTACACCTTC. Protein: CASSYSANYGYTF. The gene calls are TRBV6-5 and TRBJ1-2; D is unclear. In germline, CDR1 is MNHEY, CDR2 SVGAGI. Trimming took off 0 bases at V and 2 bases at J, with 4 bases between the two ends. CDR3 length: 13 amino acids.

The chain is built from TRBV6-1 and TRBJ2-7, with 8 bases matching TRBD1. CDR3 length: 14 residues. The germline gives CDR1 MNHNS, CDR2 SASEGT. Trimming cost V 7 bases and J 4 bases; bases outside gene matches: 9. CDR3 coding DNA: TGTGCCAGCAACCTTTCAGGGGGCGGGTACGAGCAGTACTTC. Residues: CASNLSGGGYEQYF.

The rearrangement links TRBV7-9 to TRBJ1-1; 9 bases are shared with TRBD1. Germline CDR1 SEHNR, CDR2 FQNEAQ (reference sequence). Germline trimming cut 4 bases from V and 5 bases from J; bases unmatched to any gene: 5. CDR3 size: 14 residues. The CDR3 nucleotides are TGTGCCAGCAGCTGGGGACAGGGCGAAACTGAAGCTTTCTTT. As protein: CASSWGQGETEAFF.

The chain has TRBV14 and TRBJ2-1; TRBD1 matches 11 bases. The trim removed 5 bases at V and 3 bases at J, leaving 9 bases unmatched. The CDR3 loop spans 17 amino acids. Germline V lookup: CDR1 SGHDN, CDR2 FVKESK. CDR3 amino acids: CASSSNPGQGDYNEQFF. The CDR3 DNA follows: TGTGCCAGCAGCTCCAATCCGGGACAGGGGGACTACAATGAGCAGTTCTTC.

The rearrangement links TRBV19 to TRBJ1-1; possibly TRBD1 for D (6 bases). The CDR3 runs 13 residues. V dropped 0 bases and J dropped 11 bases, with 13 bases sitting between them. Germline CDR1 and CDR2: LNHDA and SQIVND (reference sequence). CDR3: CASSIETGGLAFF. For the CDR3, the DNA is TGTGCCAGTAGTATAGAGACAGGAGGGCTTGCTTTCTTT. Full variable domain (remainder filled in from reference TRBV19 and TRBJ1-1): DGGITQSPKYLFRKEGQNVTLSCEQNLNHDAMYWYRQDPGQGLRLIYYSQIVNDFQKGDIAEGYSVSREKKESFPLTVTSAQKNPTAFYLCASSIETGGLAFFGQGTRLTVV.

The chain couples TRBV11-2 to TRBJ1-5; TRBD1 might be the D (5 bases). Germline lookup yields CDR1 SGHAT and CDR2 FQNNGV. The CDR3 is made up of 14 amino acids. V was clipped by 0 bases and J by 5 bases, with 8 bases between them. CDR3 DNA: TGTGCCAGCAGCTTAGATAACAGGCATCAGCCCCAGCATTTT. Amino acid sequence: CASSLDNRHQPQHF.

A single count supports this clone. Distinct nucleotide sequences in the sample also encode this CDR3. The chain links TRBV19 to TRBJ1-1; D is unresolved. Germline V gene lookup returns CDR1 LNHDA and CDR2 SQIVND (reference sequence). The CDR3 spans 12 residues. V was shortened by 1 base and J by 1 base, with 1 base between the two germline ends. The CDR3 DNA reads TGTGCCAGTAGTATAGGGAACACTGAAGCTTTCTTT. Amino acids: CASSIGNTEAFF.

CDR3 loop: CASSVETGALGYTF. The CDR3 DNA is TGTGCCAGCAGCGTAGAAACAGGGGCTTTGGGCTACACCTTC. The gene calls are TRBV9 and TRBJ1-2, with TRBD1 identical over 7 bases. V was pared by 0 bases and J by 8 bases, with 7 bases of the junction left unmatched. The CDR3 loop spans 14 amino acids. Germline V gene data show CDR1 as SGDLS and CDR2 as YYNGEE. The full variable domain, with the rest looked up from reference TRBV9 and TRBJ1-2, is DSGVTQTPKHLITATGQRVTLRCSPRSGDLSVYWYQQSLDQGLQFLIQYYNGEERAKGNILERFSAQQFPDLHSELNLSSLELGDSALYFCASSVETGALGYTFGSGTRLTVV.

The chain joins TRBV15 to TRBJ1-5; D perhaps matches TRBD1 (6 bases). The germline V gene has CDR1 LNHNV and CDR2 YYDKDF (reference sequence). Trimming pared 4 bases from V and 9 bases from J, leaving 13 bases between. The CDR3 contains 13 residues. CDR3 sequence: CATSTPQGWPQHF. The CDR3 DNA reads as TGTGCCACCAGCACGCCCCAGGGGTGGCCCCAGCATTTT.

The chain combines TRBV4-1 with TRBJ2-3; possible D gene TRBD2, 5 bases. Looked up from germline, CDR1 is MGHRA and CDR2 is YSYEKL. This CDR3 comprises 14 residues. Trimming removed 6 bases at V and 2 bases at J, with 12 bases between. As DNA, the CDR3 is TGCGCCAGCAGGTGGCTAGCCGACACAGATACGCAGTATTTT. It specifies CASRWLADTDTQYF.

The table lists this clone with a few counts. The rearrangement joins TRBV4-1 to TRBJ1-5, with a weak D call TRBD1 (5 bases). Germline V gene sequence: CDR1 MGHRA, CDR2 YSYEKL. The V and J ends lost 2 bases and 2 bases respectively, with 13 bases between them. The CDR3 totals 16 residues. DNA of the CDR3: TGCGCCAGCAGCCAACGTCTTATGGGGGGCAATCAGCCCCAGCATTTT. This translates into CASSQRLMGGNQPQHF.

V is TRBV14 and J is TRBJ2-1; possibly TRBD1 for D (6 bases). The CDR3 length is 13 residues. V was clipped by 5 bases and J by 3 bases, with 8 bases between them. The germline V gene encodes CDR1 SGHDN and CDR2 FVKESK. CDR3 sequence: CASSADSYNEQFF. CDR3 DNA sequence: TGTGCCAGCAGCGCGGACAGCTACAATGAGCAGTTCTTC.